The 27 T cell receptor beta chains in this list originate from one sample, sequenced in a study of Ad26.COV2.S vaccination and SARS-CoV-2 variants (dated by TCRdb to the early 2020s). Library construction relied on the immunoSEQ multiplex PCR assay. In its TCRdb copy, this immuneACCESS table keeps in-frame sequences only and misses some clones. Where compared with another copy, unresolved V genes explain less than half of these, and the others have no known cause. The sample table records around 300,000 clones; roughly 90% of these occur just once. Approximately 5.9% of the sample goes to the ten largest clones. The treatment or condition label, as the study defines it: 15 to 20 received Ad26.COV2.S at low or high dose, single or two shots; about 5 received placebo; per-sample allocation not given. Repertoires of vaccine and placebo recipients were sequenced from samples taken on day 63 after the first injection.

The sequencing used peripheral blood, collected in a trial of Ad26.COV2.S vaccine versus placebo. Receptor source: a person between 18 and 65 years old who received the Ad26.COV2.S COVID-19 vaccine or a placebo.

The rearrangement uses TRBV4-1 and TRBJ2-1; D may be TRBD1 (6 bases). Germline CDR1 is MGHRA and CDR2 is YSYEKL. Between the trimmed V and J ends, which lost 4 bases and 2 bases, there was a span of 24 bases. This CDR3 is built from 19 residues. The CDR3 loop reads CASSPVYSNDRPPYNEQFF. In DNA form, the CDR3 reads TGCGCCAGCAGCCCCGTTTATTCGAATGACAGGCCCCCCTACAATGAGCAGTTCTTC.

The rearrangement uses TRBV18 and TRBJ1-5; unclear D gene. V lost 1 base, J lost 0 bases, and 10 bases lay in between. The CDR3 is 16 amino acids. CDR1 is KGHSH, CDR2 LQKENI, per germline. The chain's CDR3 is CASSPREGYSNQPQHF. CDR3 DNA: TGTGCCAGCTCACCACGGGAGGGATATAGCAATCAGCCCCAGCATTTT.

V is TRBV5-1 and J is TRBJ1-1; possibly TRBD1 for D (5 bases). Trimming left V 4 bases short and J 1 base short, with 14 bases between. CDR3 length: 15 residues. In germline, CDR1 is SGHRS, CDR2 YFSETQ. This CDR3 reads CASSLGVTPNTEAFF. CDR3 sequence (DNA): TGCGCCAGCAGCCTAGGGGTTACCCCGAACACTGAAGCTTTCTTT.

This chain uses TRBV6-5 with TRBJ1-3; TRBD1 might be the D (5 bases). Looked up from germline, CDR1 is MNHEY and CDR2 is SVGAGI. V lost 6 bases to trimming and J lost 4 bases, with 10 bases between them. The CDR3 is 13 residues long. The CDR3 loop reads CASRIGTGNTIYF. The CDR3 DNA is TGTGCCAGCAGGATAGGGACGGGAAACACCATATATTTT.

This chain uses TRBV19 with TRBJ2-4; 11 bases line up with TRBD2. The CDR3 contains 16 residues. V lost 8 bases and J lost 3; bases outside the gene matches: 9. Germline CDR1 LNHDA, CDR2 SQIVND (reference sequence). CDR3 DNA sequence: TGTGCCAGTTCTATAGCGGGGGGGCGAGTCAAAAACATTCAGTACTTC. Translated: CASSIAGGRVKNIQYF.

This sequence joins TRBV7-9 and TRBJ1-2; 10 bases match TRBD1. Germline V gene data show CDR1 as SEHNR and CDR2 as FQNEAQ (reference sequence). This CDR3 spans 18 amino acids. V lost 5 bases and J lost 1; bases outside the gene matches: 13. The CDR3 sequence is CASSLRGTGVFFNYGYTF. Here the CDR3 DNA reads TGTGCCAGCAGCCTCAGGGGGACAGGGGTTTTTTTTAACTATGGCTACACCTTC. The full variable domain, completed using reference TRBV7-9 and TRBJ1-2, is DTGVSQNPRHKITKRGQNVTFRCDPISEHNRLYWYRQTLGQGPEFLTYFQNEAQLEKSRLLSDRFSAERPKGSFSTLEIQRTEQGDSAMYLCASSLRGTGVFFNYGYTFGSGTRLTVV.

The J gene is TRBJ1-2, the V gene TRBV19; D uncertain. CDR3 size: 12 residues. Per germline, CDR1 LNHDA and CDR2 SQIVND (reference sequence). The germline V and J ends were trimmed by 7 bases and 4 bases, with 10 bases remaining between them. CDR3 loop: CASTTLGYGYTF. CDR3 DNA: TGTGCCAGTACAACATTGGGCTATGGCTACACCTTC.

This chain connects TRBV10-3 to TRBJ2-1; 8 nucleotides align to TRBD2. Germline V gene sequence: CDR1 ENHRY, CDR2 SYGVKD. With 0 bases clipped from V and 4 bases from J, the junction kept 5 bases outside the gene matches. CDR3 length equals 16 residues. In nucleotides, the CDR3 is TGTGCCATCAGTGAGTCGGCGGGGGGTGGTTACAATGAGCAGTTCTTC. It encodes CAISESAGGGYNEQFF.

This clone was detected only once. The chain carries TRBV6-2 or TRBV6-3 and TRBJ1-5; TRBD1 is a possible D gene (5 bases). Germline CDR1 and CDR2: MNHEY and SVGEGT. The CDR3 is made up of 15 amino acids. V lost 4 bases, J lost 4 bases, and 14 bases lay in between. The CDR3: CASSSPRGGNQPQHF. CDR3 nucleotide sequence: TGTGCCAGCAGTTCTCCCCGGGGGGGTAATCAGCCCCAGCATTTT.

This chain uses TRBV28 with TRBJ2-7, with 8 bases matching TRBD1. From germline, CDR1 is MDHEN and CDR2 SYDVKM. This CDR3 is 15 amino acids long. With V trimmed by 6 bases and J by 4 bases, 11 bases remained unmatched. The CDR3 DNA reads as TGTGCCAGCAGCACGGGACAGGTAAACTTTTACGAGCAGTACTTC. It translates to CASSTGQVNFYEQYF.

This sequence joins TRBV12-3 or TRBV12-4 and TRBJ1-1, with D tentatively TRBD1 (6 bases). V lost 1 base and J 3 bases, leaving 6 bases between the germline ends. The length of the CDR3 is 13 residues. The CDR3 DNA is TGTGCCAGCAGTTTAGGGGGGCACACTGAAGCTTTCTTT. Translated: CASSLGGHTEAFF.

This clone was detected once. Other DNA sequences of this sample code for an identical CDR3. The chain recombines TRBV7-9 with TRBJ1-6; D call uncertain. Germline V gene data show CDR1 as SEHNR and CDR2 as FQNEAQ (reference sequence). Trimming left V 3 bases short and J 7 bases short, with 10 bases between. This CDR3 contains 14 residues. CDR3 region: CASSFFQPNSPLHF. DNA of the CDR3: TGTGCCAGCAGCTTTTTCCAGCCAAATTCACCCCTCCACTTT.

The gene calls are TRBV2 and TRBJ2-1; 9 nucleotides agree with TRBD2. The CDR3 totals 22 residues. With 5 bases clipped from V and 0 bases from J, the junction kept 23 bases outside the gene matches. Germline V gene data show CDR1 as SNHLY and CDR2 as FYNNEI. The CDR3 loop reads CASSNPALREGELSSSYNEQFF. The CDR3 nucleotides read TGTGCCAGCAGTAACCCCGCATTGCGGGAGGGCGAGCTCTCGAGCTCCTACAATGAGCAGTTCTTC.

The rearrangement links TRBV19 to TRBJ2-5; 7 bases are a match to TRBD1. Losses at the gene ends were 2 bases for V and 3 bases for J; bases not matched to a gene: 6. The CDR3 has 15 amino acids. The germline CDR1 and CDR2 sequences are LNHDA and SQIVND (reference sequence). The CDR3 bases are TGTGCCAGTAGTATACCCGGGACAGATAAAGAGACCCAGTACTTC. Translated: CASSIPGTDKETQYF.

The chain carries TRBV5-5 and TRBJ1-4, with D perhaps matching TRBD1 (6 bases). Germline values: CDR1 SGHKS, CDR2 YYEKEE (reference sequence). The ends were cut back, 4 bases at V and 4 bases at J, with 11 bases in the middle. This CDR3 is 14 amino acids long. The CDR3 spells CASSGQPGNEKLFF. CDR3 DNA: TGTGCCAGCAGCGGACAGCCCGGTAATGAAAAACTGTTTTTT.

In DNA, the CDR3 is TGTGCCAGTACCTCTCGGGTTGCCACTGAAGCTTTCTTT. This gives the protein CASTSRVATEAFF. The rearrangement uses TRBV19 and TRBJ1-1; D is unclear. Trimming stripped 7 bases from V and 4 bases from J, with 13 bases between. Germline CDR1 and CDR2: LNHDA and SQIVND (reference sequence). CDR3 length: 13 amino acids.

The J gene is TRBJ2-7, the V gene TRBV10-3; 9 bases map to TRBD1. The V gene's germline CDR1 is ENHRY and CDR2 SYGVKD. The CDR3 totals 15 residues. J gave up 0 bases and V 6 bases, and 6 bases lay outside the gene matches. The CDR3 is CAISTGTGHSYEQYF. CDR3 in DNA: TGTGCCATCAGCACCGGGACAGGGCACTCCTACGAGCAGTACTTC.

This clone was found a few times. The genes are TRBV27 and TRBJ2-7; D remains ambiguous. CDR1 and CDR2 from the germline V gene are MNHEY and SMNVEV (reference sequence). The V gene lost 2 bases and the J gene lost 10 bases, with 15 bases spanning the gap. The CDR3 has 13 amino acids. CDR3 in amino acids: CASSLVSGRLQYF. The CDR3 bases are TGTGCCAGCAGTTTAGTTTCCGGCAGACTCCAGTACTTC.

The CDR3 bases are TGTGCCAGCAGCAAAACCCCGACAGGGTACGGGAGGCCCAACGTCCTGACTTTC. This codes for CASSKTPTGYGRPNVLTF. The chain links TRBV7-9 to TRBJ2-6, with D perhaps matching TRBD1 or TRBD2 (7 bases each). Trimming took off 5 bases at V and 8 bases at J, with 25 bases between the two ends. Germline V gene data show CDR1 as SEHNR and CDR2 as FQNEAQ (reference sequence). The CDR3 has 18 amino acids.

The chain links TRBV5-1 to TRBJ2-1; 9 bases fit TRBD1. V shed 6 bases and J 3 bases; nucleotides not matched to a gene: 4. Germline values: CDR1 SGHRS, CDR2 YFSETQ. There are 14 residues in the CDR3. The CDR3 is CASTDRGHYNEQFF. CDR3 DNA sequence: TGCGCCAGCACGGACAGGGGCCACTACAATGAGCAGTTCTTC.

The chain is built from TRBV5-6 and TRBJ2-1, with D unclear. Trimming removed 3 bases at V and 4 bases at J, with 8 bases between. Germline V gene data show CDR1 as SGHDT and CDR2 as YYEEEE. CDR3 length: 13 amino acids. In nucleotides, the CDR3 is TGTGCCAGCAGCTCGTGGTCTTACAATGAGCAGTTCTTC. The encoded protein is CASSSWSYNEQFF.

This clone showed up just once. The chain joins TRBV6-5 to TRBJ1-3; a possible D gene is TRBD1 (5 bases). The CDR3 contains 16 residues. Germline V gives CDR1 MNHEY, CDR2 SVGAGI. V lost 0 bases to trimming and J lost 0 bases, with 9 bases between them. The CDR3: CASSYSGGGSGNTIYF. CDR3 nucleotide sequence: TGTGCCAGCAGTTACTCAGGCGGGGGCTCTGGAAACACCATATATTTT.

In this sample, this clone turned up a few times. At the DNA level, this CDR3 is encoded by other sequences in the same sample as well. J is TRBJ1-1 and V is TRBV5-1; D remains ambiguous. This CDR3 has 13 residues. With 0 bases removed from V and 1 base from J, the gap between germline ends came to 4 bases. Per the germline V gene, CDR1 is SGHRS and CDR2 is YFSETQ. CDR3 sequence: CASSLGGNTEAFF. The CDR3 coding sequence is TGCGCCAGCAGCTTGGGAGGGAACACTGAAGCTTTCTTT.

This clone was observed many times. The CDR3 protein is CASSQLESTRNTEAFF. The CDR3 bases are TGTGCCAGCAGCCAATTAGAGAGCACAAGGAACACTGAAGCTTTCTTT. V usage is TRBV3-1 (or the pseudogene TRBV3-2) and J usage is TRBJ1-1; no firm D call. The CDR3 has 16 residues. V lost 2 bases and J 1 base, leaving 14 bases between the germline ends. Germline lookup yields CDR1 LGHDT and CDR2 YNNKEL (reference sequence).

V and J are TRBV11-3 and TRBJ2-3; 10 bases agree with TRBD1. V lost 5 bases and J lost 6; bases outside the gene matches: 11. The CDR3 has 16 residues. Germline CDR1 SGHNT, CDR2 YENEEA. The CDR3 DNA reads TGTGCCAGCAGCCCCAGGGGGACAGGGGTTCGGGATACGCAGTATTTT. It is translated as CASSPRGTGVRDTQYF.

The chain links TRBV5-4 to TRBJ1-1, with TRBD1 identical over 9 bases. There are 16 residues in the CDR3. Germline values: CDR1 SGHNT, CDR2 YYREEE (reference sequence). After removal of 2 bases from V and 4 bases from J, the junction contained 9 bases not matched to a gene. In DNA, the CDR3 is TGTGCCAGCAGCTTCGGGAGACAGGGGGGAACCACTGAAGCTTTCTTT. Its protein is CASSFGRQGGTTEAFF.

This clone came up once. This chain connects TRBV9 to TRBJ1-2, with D possibly matching TRBD1 (5 bases). The CDR3 runs to 14 residues. Trimming removed 3 bases from V and 1 base from J, with 10 bases in between. Per germline, CDR1 SGDLS and CDR2 YYNGEE. CDR3 sequence reads: CASSATELNYGYTF. DNA of the CDR3: TGTGCCAGCAGCGCGACAGAACTTAACTATGGCTACACCTTC. Complete variable domain (other parts from reference TRBV9 and TRBJ1-2): DSGVTQTPKHLITATGQRVTLRCSPRSGDLSVYWYQQSLDQGLQFLIQYYNGEERAKGNILERFSAQQFPDLHSELNLSSLELGDSALYFCASSATELNYGYTFGSGTRLTVV.